Following are 17 T cell receptor beta chains from one sample sequenced in a study of long-term antiretroviral therapy in people with HIV. The authors ran the immunoSEQ assay, v3.0, at survey level. Using immunoSEQ multiplex PCR, the repertoire was profiled, and TCRdb retains in-frame clones only, with some absent. The data show some 28,000 clones, 86% seen once. Sequencing was performed on unsorted PBMCs, taken 0.8 years after starting antiretroviral therapy. These receptors all come from a woman aged 25 to 39 with HIV.

V gene TRBV2 combines with J gene TRBJ2-3, with 7 bases fitting TRBD2. V lost 5 bases to trimming and J lost 9 bases; unmatched junction nucleotides: 5. Germline CDR1 reads SNHLY; CDR2 reads FYNNEI. This CDR3 comprises 12 residues. CDR3 sequence reads: CASSPGGGTQYF. The CDR3 coding sequence is TGTGCCAGCAGTCCGGGAGGTGGGACGCAGTATTTT.

The rearrangement links TRBV15 to TRBJ2-5; the D gene is possibly TRBD1 (6 bases). Trimming took 4 bases from V and 9 from J, leaving 21 bases between them. Germline loops: CDR1 LNHNV, CDR2 YYDKDF (reference sequence). The CDR3 sequence is 15 residues long. Here the CDR3 reads CATSTSSSGARAQYF. The CDR3 DNA reads TGTGCCACCAGCACCTCCAGCTCAGGGGCCCGGGCCCAGTACTTC.

The V gene is TRBV27, the J gene TRBJ1-2; 7 bases align to TRBD1. V was pared by 5 bases and J by 6 bases, with 12 bases of the junction left unmatched. CDR1 is MNHEY and CDR2 is SMNVEV in the germline V gene (reference sequence). The CDR3 has 15 amino acids. The CDR3 spells CASSPRDSRVDGYTF. The CDR3 DNA sequence: TGTGCCAGCAGTCCTCGGGACAGTCGAGTGGATGGCTACACCTTC.

This clone was counted a few times. CDR3 region: CASSQEKLPFSEQFF. In DNA, the CDR3 is TGCGCCAGCAGCCAAGAAAAGCTTCCCTTCTCTGAGCAGTTCTTC. This chain uses TRBV4-1 with TRBJ2-1, with unresolved D. V was clipped by 0 bases and J by 9 bases, with 15 bases between them. Germline V gene data show CDR1 as MGHRA and CDR2 as YSYEKL. The CDR3 has 15 residues.

This chain links TRBV27 with TRBJ1-2; 7 nucleotides agree with TRBD1. V lost 2 bases and J lost 4; bases outside the gene matches: 7. Germline V gene lookup returns CDR1 MNHEY and CDR2 SMNVEV (reference sequence). This CDR3 spans 15 amino acids. Written as DNA, the CDR3 is TGTGCCAGCAGTTTAGGGAGGGACAGAGGCTATGGCTACACCTTC. It encodes CASSLGRDRGYGYTF.

The gene calls are TRBV10-3 and TRBJ1-1; D not resolved. The CDR3 has 11 amino acids. Germline CDR1 is ENHRY and CDR2 is SYGVKD. Trimming removed 6 bases at V and 1 base at J, with 3 bases between. The CDR3 sequence: CAIRENTEAFF. The CDR3, as DNA: TGTGCCATCAGGGAGAACACTGAAGCTTTCTTT.

This chain joins TRBV11-2 and TRBJ1-4; D is undetermined. The V end lost 0 bases, the J end lost 4 bases, and 9 bases lay between the germline ends. The CDR3 extends over 15 amino acids. In germline, CDR1 is SGHAT, CDR2 FQNNGV. The CDR3 region is CASSLEALGNEKLFF. The CDR3, as DNA: TGTGCCAGCAGCTTAGAGGCTCTGGGTAATGAAAAACTGTTTTTT. The full variable domain, with the rest looked up from reference TRBV11-2 and TRBJ1-4, is EAGVAQSPRYKIIEKRQSVAFWCNPISGHATLYWYQQILGQGPKLLIQFQNNGVVDDSQLPKDRFSAERLKGVDSTLKIQPAKLEDSAVYLCASSLEALGNEKLFFGSGTQLSVL.

The rearrangement links TRBV19 to TRBJ2-3; 8 bases align to TRBD1. The ends lost 9 bases at V and 2 bases at J; junction bases unmatched: 7. Looked up from germline, CDR1 is LNHDA and CDR2 is SQIVND (reference sequence). CDR3 length: 14 residues. CDR3 sequence reads: CASCRQGYTDTQYF. CDR3 DNA sequence: TGTGCCAGCTGCAGACAGGGGTACACAGATACGCAGTATTTT.

The chain is built from TRBV15 and TRBJ2-4; perhaps TRBD2 as D (6 bases). Germline V CDR1 and CDR2: LNHNV, YYDKDF (reference sequence). With 3 bases removed from V and 1 base from J, the gap between germline ends came to 13 bases. CDR3 length: 16 amino acids. The CDR3 region has the DNA TGTGCCACCAGCAGGGGGGGAGAGATTGCCAAAAACATTCAGTACTTC. Its protein product is CATSRGGEIAKNIQYF.

The chain recombines TRBV6-6 with TRBJ1-5; D gene unclear. Germline V lookup: CDR1 MNHNY, CDR2 SVGAGI (reference sequence). V was cut by 4 bases and J by 2 bases, with 15 bases left in between. The CDR3 is 16 residues long. The CDR3 here is CASSLNIPPGNQPQHF. The CDR3 bases are TGTGCCAGCAGTTTAAATATCCCCCCTGGCAATCAGCCCCAGCATTTT.

The CDR3 sequence: CAVGNTEAFF. The DNA of the CDR3 is TGTGCCGTGGGGAACACTGAAGCTTTCTTT. This chain connects TRBV10-3 to TRBJ1-1; D gene unclear. Deletions cut 11 bases from V and 1 base from J, with 5 bases between. CDR1 ENHRY and CDR2 SYGVKD come from the germline V gene. The CDR3 runs to 10 residues.

CDR3 nucleotide sequence: TGCGCCAGCAGCCCTACGGTATGGGTGAAAAATGAGCAGTTCTTC. Its protein product is CASSPTVWVKNEQFF. The genes are TRBV5-1 and TRBJ2-1; D is undetermined. Germline values: CDR1 SGHRS, CDR2 YFSETQ. Trimming cost V 4 bases and J 7 bases, with 18 bases left between them. The CDR3 has 15 residues. The complete variable domain, with remaining parts taken from reference TRBV5-1 and TRBJ2-1, reads KAGVTQTPRYLIKTRGQQVTLSCSPISGHRSVSWYQQTPGQGLQFLFEYFSETQRNKGNFPGRFSGRQFSNSRSEMNVSTLELGDSALYLCASSPTVWVKNEQFFGPGTRLTVL.

The V and J genes are TRBV5-6 and TRBJ2-2, with a tentative D call TRBD2 (5 bases). The germline gives CDR1 SGHDT, CDR2 YYEEEE. This CDR3 comprises 18 residues. V lost 2 bases to trimming and J lost 0 bases, with 17 bases between them. The CDR3 reads CASSFVRADPPNTGELFF. The CDR3 DNA is TGTGCCAGCAGCTTTGTGAGGGCGGACCCACCGAACACCGGGGAGCTGTTTTTT.

This clone was seen a handful of times. J is TRBJ2-4 and V is TRBV7-9; a weak D match, TRBD2 (5 bases). Deletions cut 5 bases from V and 0 bases from J, with 8 bases between. The CDR3 is made up of 14 amino acids. CDR1 SEHNR and CDR2 FQNEAQ come from the germline V gene (reference sequence). The CDR3 spells CASSPDLAKNIQYF. CDR3 coding DNA: TGTGCCAGCAGCCCGGACTTAGCCAAAAACATTCAGTACTTC. Full variable domain (remainder filled in from reference TRBV7-9 and TRBJ2-4): DTGVSQNPRHKITKRGQNVTFRCDPISEHNRLYWYRQTLGQGPEFLTYFQNEAQLEKSRLLSDRFSAERPKGSFSTLEIQRTEQGDSAMYLCASSPDLAKNIQYFGAGTRLSVL.

V is TRBV7-6 and J is TRBJ1-3; 9 positions match TRBD1. This CDR3 region has 14 residues. V shed 5 bases, J shed 2 bases, and the junction held 1 base outside the gene matches. The germline V gene encodes CDR1 SGHVS and CDR2 FNYEAQ. CDR3 DNA sequence: TGTGCCAGCAGCCGGGACAGGGCTGGAAACACCATATATTTT. It translates to CASSRDRAGNTIYF.

Here the CDR3 DNA reads TGTGCCAGTCTCGGACAGAGCCATAATTCACCCCTCCACTTT. Protein product: CASLGQSHNSPLHF. The genes are TRBV6-6 and TRBJ1-6, with D possibly being TRBD1 (6 bases). Trimming stripped 9 bases from V and 5 bases from J, with 14 bases between. Germline V gene data show CDR1 as MNHNY and CDR2 as SVGAGI (reference sequence). This CDR3 region has 14 residues.

The chain couples TRBV10-1 to TRBJ1-1, with 7 bases aligning to TRBD1. This CDR3 contains 15 residues. The germline V gene has CDR1 WNHNN and CDR2 SYGVQD (reference sequence). Trimming removed 4 bases from V and 0 bases from J; junction bases left unmatched: 5. The CDR3 nucleotides read TGCGCCAGCAGTGGTACAGGGGACTTGAACACTGAAGCTTTCTTT. Translating gives CASSGTGDLNTEAFF.